This entry lists 22 T cell receptor beta chains sequenced from one sample in a study of cytomegalovirus exposure and HLA in healthy donors. Primers: 60 Vbeta forward and 13 Jbeta reverse. Sequencing used immunoSEQ multiplex PCR; TCRdb keeps in-frame clones, though not all of them. The table lists roughly 150,000 clones, roughly 80% of them singletons, with around 8% in the top ten. The sample comprised PBMCs. The receptors were gathered from a male donor in good health and CMV-seropositive.

The chain carries TRBV27 and TRBJ1-6; D is unresolved. This CDR3 region has 14 residues. CDR1 and CDR2 (germline): MNHEY, SMNVEV (reference sequence). V was shortened by 2 bases and J by 9 bases, with 11 bases between the two germline ends. The CDR3 loop reads CASSLPSLASPLHF. For the CDR3, the DNA is TGTGCCAGCAGTTTACCCTCCCTGGCTTCACCCCTCCACTTT.

The rearrangement joins TRBV19 to TRBJ2-1; 9 bases are a match to TRBD2. The CDR3 contains 15 residues. Looked up from germline, CDR1 is LNHDA and CDR2 is SQIVND (reference sequence). V shed 3 bases and J 11 bases; nucleotides not matched to a gene: 11. CDR3 bases: TGTGCCAGTAGTATTTCTCGCGGGAGGGTGTATAAGCAGTTCTTC. This translates into CASSISRGRVYKQFF.

V usage is TRBV18 and J usage is TRBJ2-7; 7 positions agree with TRBD2. The CDR3 length is 15 residues. V shed 2 bases, J shed 0 bases, and the junction held 4 bases outside the gene matches. Looked up from germline, CDR1 is KGHSH and CDR2 is LQKENI. CDR3 region: CASSPTGGGSYEQYF. The CDR3 coding sequence is TGTGCCAGCTCACCAACCGGCGGGGGCTCCTACGAGCAGTACTTC. The full variable domain, with the rest looked up from reference TRBV18 and TRBJ2-7, is NAGVMQNPRHLVRRRGQEARLRCSPMKGHSHVYWYRQLPEEGLKFMVYLQKENIIDESGMPKERFSAEFPKEGPSILRIQQVVRGDSAAYFCASSPTGGGSYEQYFGPGTRLTVT.

The J gene is TRBJ2-3, the V gene TRBV19; perhaps TRBD1 as D (5 bases). CDR3 length: 15 amino acids. Per germline, CDR1 LNHDA and CDR2 SQIVND (reference sequence). V lost 3 bases, J lost 4 bases, and 14 bases lay in between. DNA of the CDR3: TGTGCCAGTAGTATTGGGCAGGGTAGGCCAGATACGCAGTATTTT. Amino acids: CASSIGQGRPDTQYF.

This clone occurred once. The chain uses TRBV10-1 and TRBJ2-7; tentative D call: TRBD2 (6 bases). Germline CDR1 WNHNN, CDR2 SYGVQD (reference sequence). There are 12 residues in the CDR3. Trimming shortened V by 9 bases and J by 6 bases, and 15 bases separated the two germline ends. The CDR3 is CARTGLTGEQYF. CDR3 nucleotide sequence: TGCGCCAGAACGGGACTGACCGGCGAGCAGTACTTC.

This clone was seen only once. The chain combines TRBV4-3 with TRBJ2-7; 10 bases line up with TRBD2. With 5 bases clipped from V and 7 bases from J, the junction kept 5 bases outside the gene matches. This CDR3 region has 13 residues. Germline CDR1 and CDR2: LGHNA and YSLEER. The CDR3 region is CASSKREGHEQYF. The CDR3 nucleotides read TGCGCCAGCAGCAAGCGGGAGGGCCATGAGCAGTACTTC.

A few counts support this clone. The chain employs TRBV11-3 and TRBJ1-1, with D hard to call. The CDR3 length is 13 residues. The germline V gene has CDR1 SGHNT and CDR2 YENEEA. V was trimmed by 4 bases and J by 1 base, leaving 7 bases between them. The CDR3 DNA is TGTGCCAGCAGCTACCGGGAGAACACTGAAGCTTTCTTT. As protein: CASSYRENTEAFF.

Details on this clone: The junction departs from the called germline gene at one end, perhaps through a read error. V is TRBV5-5 and J is TRBJ2-4; D is undetermined. The CDR3 length is 16 residues. Germline CDR1 is SGHKS and CDR2 is YYEKEE (reference sequence). This CDR3 reads CASSLESVPAKNSQYF. The CDR3 DNA is TGTGCCAGCAGCTTGGAGTCGGTCCCAGCCAAAAACAGTCAGTACTTC.

The chain employs TRBV6-5 and TRBJ2-5, with 7 positions matching TRBD2. The V gene's germline CDR1 is MNHEY and CDR2 SVGAGI. The junction had 10 bases not matched to a gene; V was cut back by 6 bases and J by 6 bases. This CDR3 has 14 residues. Here the CDR3 DNA reads TGTGCCAGCAGCCCTGGGAGGGCGGAAAAGACCCAGTACTTC. Its translation is CASSPGRAEKTQYF.

The chain uses TRBV5-1 and TRBJ2-7; 7 bases fit TRBD1. The CDR3 runs to 13 residues. Germline V gives CDR1 SGHRS, CDR2 YFSETQ. V trimming: 3 bases; J trimming: 6 bases; junction bases outside the gene matches: 6. DNA for the CDR3: TGCGCCAGCAGCTACCAGACAGGGCTCGAGCAGTACTTC. Its translation: CASSYQTGLEQYF.

The chain is built from TRBV27 and TRBJ2-4; 10 bases fit TRBD2. The CDR3 has 14 residues. With V trimmed by 6 bases and J by 7 bases, 6 bases remained unmatched. The germline gives CDR1 MNHEY, CDR2 SMNVEV (reference sequence). CDR3 sequence reads: CASRLAGVVNIQYF. CDR3 bases: TGTGCCAGCAGGCTAGCGGGAGTCGTGAACATTCAGTACTTC.

In this sample, this clone turned up once. The J gene is TRBJ2-1, the V gene TRBV30; possibly TRBD2 for D (6 bases). Deletions cut 5 bases from V and 4 bases from J, with 15 bases between. Germline V gene sequence: CDR1 GTSNPN, CDR2 SVGIG (reference sequence). CDR3 length equals 14 residues. This CDR3 reads CAWGPGVQYNEQFF. CDR3 in DNA: TGTGCCTGGGGTCCGGGGGTTCAATACAATGAGCAGTTCTTC.

The chain couples TRBV30 to TRBJ2-3; TRBD2 might be the D (5 bases). Germline values: CDR1 GTSNPN, CDR2 SVGIG (reference sequence). V lost 4 bases, J lost 7 bases, and 18 bases lay in between. CDR3 size: 14 residues. In DNA form, the CDR3 reads TGTGCCTGGACCCCGGGGTGGGCGAGTAATACGCAGTATTTT. This encodes CAWTPGWASNTQYF.

The rearrangement joins TRBV7-8 to TRBJ1-6; TRBD1 matches 8 bases. Germline V gene data show CDR1 as SGHVS and CDR2 as FQNEAQ. The trim removed 2 bases at V and 1 base at J, leaving 4 bases unmatched. CDR3 length: 17 residues. DNA for the CDR3: TGTGCCAGCAGCTTAATAAACAGGGGGTCCTATAATTCACCCCTCCACTTT. Residues: CASSLINRGSYNSPLHF.

The rearrangement links TRBV5-1 to TRBJ1-2; tentative D call: TRBD1 (6 bases). Germline V CDR1 and CDR2: SGHRS, YFSETQ. V lost 0 bases and J 3 bases, leaving 27 bases between the germline ends. CDR3 size: 20 residues. The DNA for the CDR3 is TGCGCCAGCAGCTTGGTAGGGGGTATGAGACAGGCCACGCCGGACTATGGCTACACCTTC. The encoded protein is CASSLVGGMRQATPDYGYTF.

This sequence joins TRBV7-8 and TRBJ1-1; possibly TRBD1 for D (6 bases). Germline CDR1 is SGHVS and CDR2 is FQNEAQ. V lost 1 base and J lost 2, with 11 bases in between. This CDR3 comprises 15 residues. CDR3 loop: CASSLVRTDNTEAFF. The CDR3 DNA is TGTGCCAGCAGCTTAGTTCGGACAGATAACACTGAAGCTTTCTTT.

This chain uses TRBV7-6 with TRBJ1-1, with D unresolved. V was trimmed by 3 bases and J by 0 bases, leaving 5 bases between them. The CDR3 is 13 residues long. Per germline, CDR1 SGHVS and CDR2 FNYEAQ. CDR3 amino acids: CASSFSMNTEAFF. CDR3 coding DNA: TGTGCCAGCAGCTTTAGCATGAACACTGAAGCTTTCTTT.

The chain couples TRBV18 to TRBJ1-2; TRBD1 agrees at 8 bases. There are 15 residues in the CDR3. CDR1 is KGHSH, CDR2 LQKENI, per germline. J was trimmed by 3 bases and V by 3 bases; bases with no gene match: 6. The CDR3 here is CASSPYRGEDYGYTF. DNA of the CDR3: TGTGCCAGCTCACCGTACAGGGGGGAGGACTATGGCTACACCTTC.

This clone was observed once. This chain connects TRBV5-5 to TRBJ2-7, with 12 bases identical to TRBD1. The CDR3 is 17 residues long. The germline V gene encodes CDR1 SGHKS and CDR2 YYEKEE (reference sequence). The trim removed 7 bases at V and 6 bases at J, leaving 17 bases unmatched. The chain's CDR3 is CASAKLFSGTGGGEQYF. CDR3 nucleotides: TGTGCCAGCGCCAAACTATTTTCCGGGACAGGGGGCGGCGAGCAGTACTTC.

The chain recombines TRBV7-9 with TRBJ2-7; 7 bases match TRBD2. There are 15 residues in the CDR3. The ends lost 1 base at V and 3 bases at J; junction bases unmatched: 6. Germline CDR1 is SEHNR and CDR2 is FQNEAQ (reference sequence). CDR3 amino acids: CASSLGSGTHYEQYF. Here the CDR3 DNA reads TGTGCCAGCAGCTTAGGAAGCGGGACCCACTACGAGCAGTACTTC. The full variable domain, with the rest looked up from reference TRBV7-9 and TRBJ2-7, is DTGVSQNPRHKITKRGQNVTFRCDPISEHNRLYWYRQTLGQGPEFLTYFQNEAQLEKSRLLSDRFSAERPKGSFSTLEIQRTEQGDSAMYLCASSLGSGTHYEQYFGPGTRLTVT.

The J gene is TRBJ2-4, the V gene TRBV29-1; 10 nucleotides align to TRBD2. CDR1 is SQVTM, CDR2 ANQGSEA, per germline. This CDR3 has 14 amino acids. The V gene end was trimmed by 4 bases and the J gene end by 0 bases; junction bases not matched to a gene: 0. The CDR3 loop reads CSVGLAGAKNIQYF. The CDR3, as DNA: TGCAGCGTTGGACTAGCGGGAGCCAAAAACATTCAGTACTTC.

The chain recombines TRBV9 with TRBJ2-7, with D tentatively TRBD2 (5 bases). The CDR3 has 14 residues. V shed 0 bases and J shed 1 base, with 8 bases lying between them. Germline-derived CDR1 and CDR2 are SGDLS and YYNGEE. CDR3 nucleotide sequence: TGTGCCAGCAGCGTAGCGGAGGCTTCCTACGAGCAGTACTTC. Translating it yields CASSVAEASYEQYF.